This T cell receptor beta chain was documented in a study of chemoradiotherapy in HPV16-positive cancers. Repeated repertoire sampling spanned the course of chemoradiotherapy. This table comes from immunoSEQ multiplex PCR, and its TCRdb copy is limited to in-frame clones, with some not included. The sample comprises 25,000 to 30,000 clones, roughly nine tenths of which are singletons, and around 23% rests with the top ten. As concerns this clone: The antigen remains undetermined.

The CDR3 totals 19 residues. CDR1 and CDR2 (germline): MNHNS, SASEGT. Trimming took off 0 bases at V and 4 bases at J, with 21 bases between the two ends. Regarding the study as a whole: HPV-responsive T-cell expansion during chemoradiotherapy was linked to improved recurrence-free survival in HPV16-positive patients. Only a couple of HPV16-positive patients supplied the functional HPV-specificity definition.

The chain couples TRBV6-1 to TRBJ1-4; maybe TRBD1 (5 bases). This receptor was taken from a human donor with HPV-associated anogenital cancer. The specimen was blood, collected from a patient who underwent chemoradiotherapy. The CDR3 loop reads CASSEAVGVWRGINEKLFF. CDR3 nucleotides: TGTGCCAGCAGTGAAGCTGTGGGGGTATGGAGGGGAATTAATGAAAAACTGTTTTTT.